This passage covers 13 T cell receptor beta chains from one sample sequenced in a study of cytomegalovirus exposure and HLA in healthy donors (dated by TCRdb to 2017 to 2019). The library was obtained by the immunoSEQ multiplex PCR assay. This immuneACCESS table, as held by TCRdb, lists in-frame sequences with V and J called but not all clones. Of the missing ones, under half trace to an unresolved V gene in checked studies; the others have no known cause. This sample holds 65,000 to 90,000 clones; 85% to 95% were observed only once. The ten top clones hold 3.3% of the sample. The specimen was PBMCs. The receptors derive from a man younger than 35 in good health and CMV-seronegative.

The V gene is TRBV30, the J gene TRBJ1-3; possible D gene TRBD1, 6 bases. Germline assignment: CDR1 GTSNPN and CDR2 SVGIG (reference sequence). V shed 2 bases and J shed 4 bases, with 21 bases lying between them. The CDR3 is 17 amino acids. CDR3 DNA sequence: TGTGCCTGGAGTAGTCGGTGGGGAGCAGGGGAAGGAAACACCATATATTTT. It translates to CAWSSRWGAGEGNTIYF.

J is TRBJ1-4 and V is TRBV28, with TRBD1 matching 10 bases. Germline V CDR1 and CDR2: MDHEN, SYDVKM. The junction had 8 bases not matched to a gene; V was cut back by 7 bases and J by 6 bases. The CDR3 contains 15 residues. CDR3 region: CASIGTGTGDEKLFF. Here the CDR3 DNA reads TGTGCCAGCATTGGGACCGGGACAGGGGATGAAAAACTGTTTTTT.

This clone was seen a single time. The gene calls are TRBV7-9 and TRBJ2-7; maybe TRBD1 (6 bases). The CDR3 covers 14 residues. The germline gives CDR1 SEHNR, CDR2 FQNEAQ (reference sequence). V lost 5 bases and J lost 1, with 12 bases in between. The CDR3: CASSPDSESYEQYF. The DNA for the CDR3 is TGTGCCAGCAGCCCGGACAGCGAATCCTACGAGCAGTACTTC.

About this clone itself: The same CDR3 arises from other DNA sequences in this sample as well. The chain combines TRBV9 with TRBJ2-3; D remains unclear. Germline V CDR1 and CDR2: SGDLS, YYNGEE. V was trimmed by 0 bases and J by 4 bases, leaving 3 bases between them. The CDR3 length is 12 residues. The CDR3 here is CASSVVADTQYF. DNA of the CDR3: TGTGCCAGCAGCGTAGTCGCAGATACGCAGTATTTT. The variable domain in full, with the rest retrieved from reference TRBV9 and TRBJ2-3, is DSGVTQTPKHLITATGQRVTLRCSPRSGDLSVYWYQQSLDQGLQFLIQYYNGEERAKGNILERFSAQQFPDLHSELNLSSLELGDSALYFCASSVVADTQYFGPGTRLTVL.

In nucleotides, the CDR3 is TGTGCCAGTAGCCCCAGTCTGAACACTGAAGCTTTCTTT. Translating it yields CASSPSLNTEAFF. This chain links TRBV19 with TRBJ1-1; unclear D gene. The germline V gene has CDR1 LNHDA and CDR2 SQIVND (reference sequence). The CDR3 is 13 residues long. V lost 6 bases, J lost 0 bases, and 8 bases lay in between.

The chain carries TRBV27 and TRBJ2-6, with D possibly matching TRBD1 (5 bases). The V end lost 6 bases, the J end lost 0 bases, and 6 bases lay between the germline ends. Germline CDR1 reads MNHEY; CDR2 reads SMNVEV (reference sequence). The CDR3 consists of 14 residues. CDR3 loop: CASSRDSGANVLTF. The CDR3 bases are TGTGCCAGCAGCAGGGACTCTGGGGCCAACGTCCTGACTTTC.

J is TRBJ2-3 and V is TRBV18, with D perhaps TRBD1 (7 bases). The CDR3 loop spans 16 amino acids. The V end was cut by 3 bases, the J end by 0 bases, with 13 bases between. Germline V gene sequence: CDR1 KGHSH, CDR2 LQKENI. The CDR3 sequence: CASSPQGGASTDTQYF. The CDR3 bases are TGTGCCAGCTCACCCCAGGGGGGTGCTAGCACAGATACGCAGTATTTT.

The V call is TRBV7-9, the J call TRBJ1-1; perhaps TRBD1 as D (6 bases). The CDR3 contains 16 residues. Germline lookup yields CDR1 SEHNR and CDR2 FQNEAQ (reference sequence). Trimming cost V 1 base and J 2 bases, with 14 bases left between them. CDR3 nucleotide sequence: TGTGCCAGCAGCTTAGTAGAGGGGGTAGGAAACACTGAAGCTTTCTTT. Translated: CASSLVEGVGNTEAFF.

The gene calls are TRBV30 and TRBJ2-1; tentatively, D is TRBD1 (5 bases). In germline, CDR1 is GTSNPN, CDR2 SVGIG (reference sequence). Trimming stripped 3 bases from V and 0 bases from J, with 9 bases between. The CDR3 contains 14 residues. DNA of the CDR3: TGTGCCTGGAGGAAGGGGTCCTCCTACAATGAGCAGTTCTTC. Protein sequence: CAWRKGSSYNEQFF.

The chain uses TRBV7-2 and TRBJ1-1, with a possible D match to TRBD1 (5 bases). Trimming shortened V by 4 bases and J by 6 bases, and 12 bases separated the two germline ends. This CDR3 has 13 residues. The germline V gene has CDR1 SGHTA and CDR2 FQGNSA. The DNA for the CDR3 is TGTGCCAGCAGCTGGCAGGGCTCCGCTGAAGCTTTCTTT. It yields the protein CASSWQGSAEAFF.

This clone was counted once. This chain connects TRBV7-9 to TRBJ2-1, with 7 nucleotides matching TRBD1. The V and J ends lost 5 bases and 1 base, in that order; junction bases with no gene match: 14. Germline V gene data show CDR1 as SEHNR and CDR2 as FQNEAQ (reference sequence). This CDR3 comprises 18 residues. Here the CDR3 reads CASSHDLDRDGSYNEQFF. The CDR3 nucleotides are TGTGCCAGCAGCCATGACTTAGACAGGGATGGGTCCTACAATGAGCAGTTCTTC.

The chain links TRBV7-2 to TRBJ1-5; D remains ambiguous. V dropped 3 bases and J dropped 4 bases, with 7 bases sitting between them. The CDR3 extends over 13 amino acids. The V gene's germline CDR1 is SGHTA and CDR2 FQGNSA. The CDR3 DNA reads TGTGCCAGCAGCTTGGAGAGAAATCAGCCCCAGCATTTT. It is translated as CASSLERNQPQHF.

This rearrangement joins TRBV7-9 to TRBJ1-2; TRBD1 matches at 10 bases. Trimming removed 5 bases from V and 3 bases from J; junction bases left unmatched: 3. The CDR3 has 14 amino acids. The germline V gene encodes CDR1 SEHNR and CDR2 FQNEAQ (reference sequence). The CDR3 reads CASSPDRGDYGYTF. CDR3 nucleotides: TGTGCCAGCAGCCCGGACAGGGGGGACTATGGCTACACCTTC.